This TCR beta chain was captured in a study of T cells of healthy individuals. Via MiXCR, TCRdb re-called the 5' RACE reads, giving one row per CDR3 protein. The data hold about 41,000 distinct CDR3 sequences, with 4% to 5% observed a single time. The CDR3 runs to 13 residues. J was trimmed by 6 bases and V by 0 bases; bases with no gene match: 4. Germline loops: CDR1 DFQATT, CDR2 SNEGSKA (reference sequence). This TCR derives from a human donor in good health. The chain uses TRBV20-1 and TRBJ1-2, with 7 bases lining up with TRBD1. The CDR3 spells CSARDRGDDGYTF. CDR3 bases: TGCAGTGCTAGAGACAGGGGGGACGATGGCTACACCTTC.